The present T cell receptor (beta chain) was sequenced within a study of T cell changes during pregnancy in multiple sclerosis. The table came from immunoSEQ multiplex PCR; TCRdb's copy has only in-frame clones and leaves some out. The table lists about 52,000 clones, about 92% of them singletons, with less than 0.2% in the top ten. The CDR3 runs to 17 residues. Germline V gene data show CDR1 as SNHLY and CDR2 as FYNNEI. V was pared by 8 bases and J by 0 bases, with 17 bases between. This chain joins TRBV2 and TRBJ2-6, with a possible D match to TRBD2 (6 bases). Sequenced material: CD4+ T cells from peripheral blood mononuclear cells, taken after pregnancy. The clonotype was recovered from a female donor in good health, enrolled as a control in a pregnancy study. The CDR3 DNA follows: TGTGCCAGCCTGTTGGAGGGTATAGCCTCTGGGGCCAACGTCCTGACTTTC. Encoded protein: CASLLEGIASGANVLTF.